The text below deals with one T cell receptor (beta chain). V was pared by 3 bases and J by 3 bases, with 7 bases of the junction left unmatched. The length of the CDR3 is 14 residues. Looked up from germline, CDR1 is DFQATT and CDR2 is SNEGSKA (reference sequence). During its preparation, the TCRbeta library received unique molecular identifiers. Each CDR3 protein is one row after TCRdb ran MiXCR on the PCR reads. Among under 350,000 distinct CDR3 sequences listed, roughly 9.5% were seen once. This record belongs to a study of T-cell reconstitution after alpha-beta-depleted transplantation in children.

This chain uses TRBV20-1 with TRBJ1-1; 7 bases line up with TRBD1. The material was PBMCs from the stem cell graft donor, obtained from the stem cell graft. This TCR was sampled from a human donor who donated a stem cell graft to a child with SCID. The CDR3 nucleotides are TGCAGTGCTAGTGACAGGGCCGGGGACACTGAAGCTTTCTTT. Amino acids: CSASDRAGDTEAFF.